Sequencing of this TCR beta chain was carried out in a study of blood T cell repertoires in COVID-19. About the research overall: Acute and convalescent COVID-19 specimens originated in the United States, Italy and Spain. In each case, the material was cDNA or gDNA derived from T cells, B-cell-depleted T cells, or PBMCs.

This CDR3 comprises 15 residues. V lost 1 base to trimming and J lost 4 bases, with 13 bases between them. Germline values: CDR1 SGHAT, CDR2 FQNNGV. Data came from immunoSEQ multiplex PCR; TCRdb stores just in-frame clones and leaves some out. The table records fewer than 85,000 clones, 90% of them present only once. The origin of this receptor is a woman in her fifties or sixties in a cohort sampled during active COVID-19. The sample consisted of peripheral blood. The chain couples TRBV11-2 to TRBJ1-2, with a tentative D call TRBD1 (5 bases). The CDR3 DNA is TGTGCCAGCAGCTTAGGGCGGAGGGACTCCTATGGCTACACCTTC. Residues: CASSLGRRDSYGYTF. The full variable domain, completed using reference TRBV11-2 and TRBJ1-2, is EAGVAQSPRYKIIEKRQSVAFWCNPISGHATLYWYQQILGQGPKLLIQFQNNGVVDDSQLPKDRFSAERLKGVDSTLKIQPAKLEDSAVYLCASSLGRRDSYGYTFGSGTRLTVV.